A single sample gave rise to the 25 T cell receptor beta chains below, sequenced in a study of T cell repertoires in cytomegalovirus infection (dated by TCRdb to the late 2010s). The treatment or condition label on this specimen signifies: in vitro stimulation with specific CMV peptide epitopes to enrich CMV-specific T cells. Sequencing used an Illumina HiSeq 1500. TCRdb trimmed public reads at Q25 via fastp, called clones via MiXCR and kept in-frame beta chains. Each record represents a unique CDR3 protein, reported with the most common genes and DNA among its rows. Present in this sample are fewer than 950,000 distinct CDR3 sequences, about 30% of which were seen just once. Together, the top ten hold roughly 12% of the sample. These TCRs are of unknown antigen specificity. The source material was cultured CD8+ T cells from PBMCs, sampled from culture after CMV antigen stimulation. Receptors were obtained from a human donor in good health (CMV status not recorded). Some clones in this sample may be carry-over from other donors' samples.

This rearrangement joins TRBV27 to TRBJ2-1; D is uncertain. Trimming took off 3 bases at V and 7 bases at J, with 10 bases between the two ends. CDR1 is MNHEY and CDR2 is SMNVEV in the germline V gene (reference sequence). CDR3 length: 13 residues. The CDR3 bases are TGTGCCAGCAGTTTGACGGATATGAATGAGCAGTTCTTC. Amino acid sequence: CASSLTDMNEQFF.

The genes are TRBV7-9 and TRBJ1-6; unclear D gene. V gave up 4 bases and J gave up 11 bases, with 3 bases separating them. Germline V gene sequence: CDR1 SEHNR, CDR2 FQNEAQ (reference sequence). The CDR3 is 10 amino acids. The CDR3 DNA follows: TGTGCCAGCAGCTCAGCACCCCTCCACTTT. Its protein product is CASSSAPLHF.

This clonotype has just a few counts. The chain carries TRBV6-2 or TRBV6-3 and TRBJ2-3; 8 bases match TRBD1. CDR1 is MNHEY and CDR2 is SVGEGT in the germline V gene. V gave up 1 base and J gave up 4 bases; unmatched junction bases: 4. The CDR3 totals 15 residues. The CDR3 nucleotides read TGTGCCAGCAGTTACTGGGGACAGGTCGCAGATACGCAGTATTTT. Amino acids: CASSYWGQVADTQYF.

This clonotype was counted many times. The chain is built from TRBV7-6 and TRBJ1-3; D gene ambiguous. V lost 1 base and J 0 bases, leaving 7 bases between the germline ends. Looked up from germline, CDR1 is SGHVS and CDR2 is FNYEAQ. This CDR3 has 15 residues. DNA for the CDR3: TGTGCCAGCAGCTTAGGGCCTTCCTCTGGAAACACCATATATTTT. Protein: CASSLGPSSGNTIYF.

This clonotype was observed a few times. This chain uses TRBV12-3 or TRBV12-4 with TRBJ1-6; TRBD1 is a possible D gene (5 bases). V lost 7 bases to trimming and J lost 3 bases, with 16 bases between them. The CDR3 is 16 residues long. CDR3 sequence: CASKPGTDFYNSPLHF. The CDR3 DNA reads TGTGCCAGCAAACCCGGGACCGACTTCTATAATTCACCCCTCCACTTT.

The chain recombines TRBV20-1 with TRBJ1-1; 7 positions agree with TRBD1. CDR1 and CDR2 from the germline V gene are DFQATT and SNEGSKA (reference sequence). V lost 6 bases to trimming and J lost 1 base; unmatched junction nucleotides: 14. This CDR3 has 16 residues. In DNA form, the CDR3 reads TGCAGTGCCCCAATTTTCTGGACAGGTGAGAACACTGAAGCTTTCTTT. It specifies CSAPIFWTGENTEAFF.

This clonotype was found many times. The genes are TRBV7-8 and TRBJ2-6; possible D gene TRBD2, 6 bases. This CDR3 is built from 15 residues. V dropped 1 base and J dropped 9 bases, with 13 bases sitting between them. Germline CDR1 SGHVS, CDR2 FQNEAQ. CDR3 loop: CASSLGWGEDNVLTF. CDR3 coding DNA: TGTGCCAGCAGCTTAGGCTGGGGGGAGGACAACGTCCTGACTTTC.

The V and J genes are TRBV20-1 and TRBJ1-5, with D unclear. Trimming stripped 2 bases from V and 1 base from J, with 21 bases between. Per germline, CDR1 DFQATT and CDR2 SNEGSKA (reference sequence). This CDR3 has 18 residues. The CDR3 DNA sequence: TGCAGTGCTAGACCACTCACTAAGCACGGGGAGAGCAATCAGCCCCAGCATTTT. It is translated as CSARPLTKHGESNQPQHF.

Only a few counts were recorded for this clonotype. The CDR3 coding sequence is TGTGCCAGCACCGTAGAGGGACAGTCGAACATATATGGCTACACCTTC. Amino acid sequence: CASTVEGQSNIYGYTF. The chain has TRBV6-1 and TRBJ1-2, with 7 bases fitting TRBD1. With 7 bases clipped from V and 5 bases from J, the junction kept 16 bases outside the gene matches. Germline lookup yields CDR1 MNHNS and CDR2 SASEGT. CDR3 size: 16 residues.

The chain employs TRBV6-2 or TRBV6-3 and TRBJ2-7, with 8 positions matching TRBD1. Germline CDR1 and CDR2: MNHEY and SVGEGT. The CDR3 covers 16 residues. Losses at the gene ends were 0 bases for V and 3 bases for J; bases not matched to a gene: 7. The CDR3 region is CASSYSKAGGHYEQYV. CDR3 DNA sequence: TGTGCCAGCAGTTACTCTAAGGCAGGGGGCCACTACGAGCAGTACGTC.

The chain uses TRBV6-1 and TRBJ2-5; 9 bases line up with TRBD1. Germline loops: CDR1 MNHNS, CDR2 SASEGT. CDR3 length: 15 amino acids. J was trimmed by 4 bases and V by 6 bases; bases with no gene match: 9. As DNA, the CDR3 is TGTGCCAGCAGCACCAACAGGGGGCTTCGAGAGACCCAGTACTTC. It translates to CASSTNRGLRETQYF.

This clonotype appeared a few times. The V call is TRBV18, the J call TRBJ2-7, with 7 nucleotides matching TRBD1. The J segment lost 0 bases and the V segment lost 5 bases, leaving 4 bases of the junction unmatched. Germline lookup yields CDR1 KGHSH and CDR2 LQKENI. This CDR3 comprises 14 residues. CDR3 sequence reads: CASSSYRGSYEQYF. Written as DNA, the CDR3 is TGTGCCAGCTCATCGTACAGGGGCTCCTACGAGCAGTACTTC.

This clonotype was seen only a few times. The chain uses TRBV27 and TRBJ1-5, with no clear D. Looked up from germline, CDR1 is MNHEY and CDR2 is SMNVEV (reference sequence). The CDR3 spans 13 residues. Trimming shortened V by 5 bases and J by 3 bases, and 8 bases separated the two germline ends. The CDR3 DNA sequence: TGTGCCAGCAGTAACGACCCCAATCAGCCCCAGCATTTT. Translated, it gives CASSNDPNQPQHF.

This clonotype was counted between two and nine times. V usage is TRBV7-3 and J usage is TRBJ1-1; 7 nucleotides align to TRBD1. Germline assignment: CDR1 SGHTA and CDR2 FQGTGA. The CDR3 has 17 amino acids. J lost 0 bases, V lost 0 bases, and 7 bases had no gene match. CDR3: CASSLTSLGQMNTEAFF. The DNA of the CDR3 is TGTGCCAGCAGCTTAACGTCTTTGGGACAGATGAACACTGAAGCTTTCTTT.

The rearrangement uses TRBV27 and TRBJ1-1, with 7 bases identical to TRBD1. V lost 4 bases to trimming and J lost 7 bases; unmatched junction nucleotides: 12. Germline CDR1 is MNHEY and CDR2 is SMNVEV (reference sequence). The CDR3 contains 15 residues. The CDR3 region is CASSYERGQVNEAFF. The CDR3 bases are TGTGCCAGCAGTTACGAGAGGGGGCAGGTCAATGAAGCTTTCTTT.

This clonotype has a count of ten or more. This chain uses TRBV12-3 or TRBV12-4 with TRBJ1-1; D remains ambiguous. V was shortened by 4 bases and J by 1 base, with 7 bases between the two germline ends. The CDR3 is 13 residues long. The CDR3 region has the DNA TGTGCCAGCAGTTCCGACTGGAACACTGAAGCTTTCTTT. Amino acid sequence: CASSSDWNTEAFF.

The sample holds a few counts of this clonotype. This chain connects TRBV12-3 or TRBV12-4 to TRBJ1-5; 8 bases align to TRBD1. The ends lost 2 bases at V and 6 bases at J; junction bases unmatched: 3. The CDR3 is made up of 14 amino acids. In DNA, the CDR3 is TGTGCCAGCAGTTTACAGGGGGCACGTCAGCCCCAGCATTTT. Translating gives CASSLQGARQPQHF.

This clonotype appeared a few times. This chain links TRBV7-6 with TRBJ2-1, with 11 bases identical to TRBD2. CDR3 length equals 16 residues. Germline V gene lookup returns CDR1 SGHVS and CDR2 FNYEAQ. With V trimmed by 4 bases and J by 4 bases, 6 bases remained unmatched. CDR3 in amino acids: CASSWGLAAPYNEQFF. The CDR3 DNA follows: TGTGCCAGCAGCTGGGGACTAGCGGCGCCGTACAATGAGCAGTTCTTC.

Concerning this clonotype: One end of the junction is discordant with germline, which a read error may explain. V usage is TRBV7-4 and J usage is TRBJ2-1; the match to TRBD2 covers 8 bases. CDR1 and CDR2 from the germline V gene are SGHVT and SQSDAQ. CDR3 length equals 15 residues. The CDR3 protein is CANSPGGTLYNEQFF. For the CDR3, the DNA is TGTGCCAACAGCCCGGGGGGGACCCTGTACAATGAGCAGTTCTTC.

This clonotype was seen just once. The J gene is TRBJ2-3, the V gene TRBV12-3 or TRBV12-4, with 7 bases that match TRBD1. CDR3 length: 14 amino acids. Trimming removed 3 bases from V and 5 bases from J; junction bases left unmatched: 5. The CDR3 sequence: CASSFPQGKDTQYF. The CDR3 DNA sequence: TGTGCCAGCAGTTTTCCACAGGGGAAAGATACGCAGTATTTT.

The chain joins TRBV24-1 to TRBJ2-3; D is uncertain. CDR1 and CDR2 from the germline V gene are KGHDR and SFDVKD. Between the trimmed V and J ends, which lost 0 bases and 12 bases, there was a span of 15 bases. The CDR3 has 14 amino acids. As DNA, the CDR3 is TGTGCCACCAGTGATTTGAAATTGCCGGGTCTTCAGTATTTT. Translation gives CATSDLKLPGLQYF.

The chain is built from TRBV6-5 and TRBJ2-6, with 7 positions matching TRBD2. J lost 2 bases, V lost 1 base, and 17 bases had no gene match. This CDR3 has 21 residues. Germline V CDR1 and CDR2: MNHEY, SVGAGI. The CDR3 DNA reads TGTGCCAGCAGTTACTTTCCCGAACCAGGGAGGGCTAATACTGGGGCCAACGTCCTGACTTTC. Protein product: CASSYFPEPGRANTGANVLTF.

For the CDR3, the DNA is TGTGCCAGCAGCCCCAGTGCTTTCTTT. This codes for CASSPSAFF. The gene calls are TRBV7-9 and TRBJ1-1; no firm D call. V lost 5 bases and J 11 bases, leaving 6 bases between the germline ends. The CDR3 covers 9 residues. Looked up from germline, CDR1 is SEHNR and CDR2 is FQNEAQ (reference sequence). The full variable domain, rest sourced from reference TRBV7-9 and TRBJ1-1, is DTGVSQNPRHKITKRGQNVTFRCDPISEHNRLYWYRQTLGQGPEFLTYFQNEAQLEKSRLLSDRFSAERPKGSFSTLEIQRTEQGDSAMYLCASSPSAFFGQGTRLTVV.

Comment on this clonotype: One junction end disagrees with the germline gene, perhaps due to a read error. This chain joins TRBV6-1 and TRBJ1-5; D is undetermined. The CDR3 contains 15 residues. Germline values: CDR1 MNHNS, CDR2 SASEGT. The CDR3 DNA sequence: TGTGCCAGCGACGACTCTCTGGTAGGCAAACAGCCCCAGCATTTT. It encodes CASDDSLVGKQPQHF.

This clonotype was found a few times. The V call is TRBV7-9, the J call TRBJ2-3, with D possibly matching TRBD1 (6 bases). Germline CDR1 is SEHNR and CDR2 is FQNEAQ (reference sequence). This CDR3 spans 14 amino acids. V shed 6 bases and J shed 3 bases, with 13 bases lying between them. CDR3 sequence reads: CASRPDSPTDTQYF. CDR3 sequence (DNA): TGTGCCAGCAGACCGGACAGCCCAACAGATACGCAGTATTTT.